This T cell receptor beta chain appears in the sequencing data of a study of early T cells in non-severe SARS-CoV-2 infection. V lost 5 bases, J lost 1 base, and 12 bases lay in between. In germline, CDR1 is MNHEY, CDR2 SMNVEV (reference sequence). The CDR3 length is 15 residues. This clonotype has a handful of counts. Its antigen remains unidentified. Using its own MiXCR run on the 5' RACE reads, TCRdb lists one record per CDR3 protein. This table has about 27,000 distinct CDR3 sequences, around 3% appearing once. The study's findings and limits: Matching against VDJdb likely underestimated virus-specific expansions, favoring anti-spike CD8.

The chain has TRBV27 and TRBJ2-1; D unresolved. This TCR derives from an adult who was a healthcare worker with PCR-confirmed SARS-CoV-2 infection or an uninfected control (not recorded which). The sequenced material came from whole blood. The CDR3 coding sequence is TGTGCCAGCAGTCGTCCGGGTACTTCCTACAATGAGCAGTTCTTC. Its translation is CASSRPGTSYNEQFF.